Listed here are 19 T cell receptor beta chains from one sample, sequenced in a study of cytomegalovirus exposure and HLA in healthy donors (dated by TCRdb to about 2017). Library preparation was by the immunoSEQ multiplex PCR assay. TCRdb mirrors the immuneACCESS table, restricted to in-frame sequences. Some clones are absent from its copies; in checked studies, under half trace to an unresolved V gene, and the reason for the others is unknown. This sample holds tens of thousands of clones; roughly 94% were observed only once. Together, the top ten hold 3.2% of the sample. The sequenced sample was PBMCs. These receptor sequences come from a woman between 18 and 29 years old in good health and CMV-seropositive.

This sequence joins TRBV11-3 and TRBJ2-1, with D possibly TRBD1 on 6 matching bases. There are 16 residues in the CDR3. In germline, CDR1 is SGHNT, CDR2 YENEEA. V gave up 4 bases and J gave up 1 base, with 14 bases separating them. The CDR3 region is CASSYRTVTSYNEQFF. The CDR3 DNA sequence: TGTGCCAGCAGCTACCGGACAGTAACTTCCTACAATGAGCAGTTCTTC.

V and J are TRBV4-1 and TRBJ2-7; a weak D match, TRBD1 (5 bases). Germline loops: CDR1 MGHRA, CDR2 YSYEKL. The CDR3 length is 13 residues. V was trimmed by 2 bases and J by 6 bases, leaving 11 bases between them. This CDR3 is CASSQSRTSEQYF. Written as DNA, the CDR3 is TGCGCCAGCAGCCAATCAAGGACAAGCGAGCAGTACTTC.

The genes are TRBV18 and TRBJ1-2; 8 bases line up with TRBD1. Per germline, CDR1 KGHSH and CDR2 LQKENI. Unmatched junction bases numbered 2, after V lost 2 bases and J lost 0 bases. This CDR3 contains 15 residues. This CDR3 reads CASSPTDRANYGYTF. DNA for the CDR3: TGTGCCAGCTCACCAACGGACAGGGCTAACTATGGCTACACCTTC.

The chain combines TRBV14 with TRBJ2-1; D is unresolved. This CDR3 region has 15 residues. Deletions cut 4 bases from V and 1 base from J, with 11 bases between. Germline lookup yields CDR1 SGHDN and CDR2 FVKESK. The CDR3 loop reads CASSPTRISYNEQFF. CDR3 DNA: TGTGCCAGCAGCCCCACACGAATATCCTACAATGAGCAGTTCTTC.

This chain links TRBV7-2 with TRBJ2-4, with unresolved D. Germline values: CDR1 SGHTA, CDR2 FQGNSA. The V end lost 4 bases, the J end lost 1 base, and 11 bases lay between the germline ends. The CDR3 is 15 residues long. The DNA for the CDR3 is TGTGCCAGCAGCTCCCCCCTCGGGGCCAAAAACATTCAGTACTTC. Protein sequence: CASSSPLGAKNIQYF.

The rearrangement uses TRBV4-1 and TRBJ2-5; D unresolved. Trimming stripped 8 bases from V and 5 bases from J, with 6 bases between. Germline lookup yields CDR1 MGHRA and CDR2 YSYEKL. The CDR3 extends over 10 amino acids. The CDR3 reads CASGKETQYF. DNA for the CDR3: TGCGCCAGCGGCAAGGAGACCCAGTACTTC.

The chain uses TRBV28 and TRBJ1-2, with 8 bases identical to TRBD1. The CDR3 spans 14 residues. Looked up from germline, CDR1 is MDHEN and CDR2 is SYDVKM. V lost 5 bases and J lost 6; bases outside the gene matches: 8. The CDR3 protein is CASSLLDRGHGYTF. In DNA, the CDR3 is TGTGCCAGCAGTCTCCTAGACAGGGGCCATGGCTACACCTTC.

The genes are TRBV28 and TRBJ2-7, with TRBD2 matching 9 bases. There are 15 residues in the CDR3. Per germline, CDR1 MDHEN and CDR2 SYDVKM. With V trimmed by 1 base and J by 1 base, 2 bases remained unmatched. The CDR3 DNA reads TGTGCCAGCAGTTTATCTAGCGGGACTTCCTACGAGCAGTACTTC. Residues: CASSLSSGTSYEQYF. The complete variable domain, with remaining parts taken from reference TRBV28 and TRBJ2-7, reads DVKVTQSSRYLVKRTGEKVFLECVQDMDHENMFWYRQDPGLGLRLIYFSYDVKMKEKGDIPEGYSVSREKKERFSLILESASTNQTSMYLCASSLSSGTSYEQYFGPGTRLTVT.

The V gene is TRBV21-1, the J gene TRBJ1-5; the DNA was not used to check the table's D call, TRBD1. TRBV21-1 is termed a pseudogene. This CDR3 is 16 amino acids long. The chain's CDR3 is CASSKAADRRFQPQHF. In DNA, the CDR3 is TGTGCCAGCAGCAAAGCCGCGGACAGGCGGTTTCAGCCCCAGCATTTT.

The chain combines TRBV9 with TRBJ2-3; a possible D gene is TRBD2 (7 bases). This CDR3 region has 16 residues. In germline, CDR1 is SGDLS, CDR2 YYNGEE. Trimming removed 4 bases from V and 3 bases from J, with 18 bases in between. The chain's CDR3 is CASSPDIGGATDTQYF. In DNA form, the CDR3 reads TGTGCCAGCAGCCCCGATATAGGGGGGGCAACAGATACGCAGTATTTT.

J is TRBJ1-1 and V is TRBV6-7, with D unclear. TRBV6-7 is known as an ORF, though its function is uncertain. The CDR3 loop spans 17 amino acids. Trimming shortened V by 5 bases and J by 0 bases, and 19 bases separated the two germline ends. The CDR3 coding sequence is TGTGCCAGCAGTGAAACAGCCCTACGAACCATGAACACTGAAGCTTTCTTT. Amino acid sequence: CASSETALRTMNTEAFF.

The rearrangement uses TRBV7-2 and TRBJ2-7, with D perhaps matching TRBD2 (6 bases). The length of the CDR3 is 15 residues. The V end was cut by 5 bases, the J end by 0 bases, with 14 bases between. Germline CDR1 and CDR2: SGHTA and FQGNSA. In DNA form, the CDR3 reads TGTGCCAGCAGCGAGGGACTTGGAAGCTCCTACGAGCAGTACTTC. This codes for CASSEGLGSSYEQYF.

This chain connects TRBV30 to TRBJ2-6; D is ambiguous. This CDR3 spans 15 amino acids. The germline V gene encodes CDR1 GTSNPN and CDR2 SVGIG (reference sequence). Trimming took 2 bases from V and 0 from J, leaving 8 bases between them. CDR3: CAWSSLGSGANVLTF. DNA of the CDR3: TGTGCCTGGAGTTCCCTCGGCTCTGGGGCCAACGTCCTGACTTTC.

The J gene is TRBJ1-2, the V gene TRBV11-2; 7 nucleotides match TRBD1. Looked up from germline, CDR1 is SGHAT and CDR2 is FQNNGV. This CDR3 is built from 12 residues. Unmatched junction bases numbered 4, after V lost 5 bases and J lost 7 bases. The CDR3 region has the DNA TGTGCCAGCAGCCCCCACAGGGGTGGCTACACCTTC. Translation gives CASSPHRGGYTF. Full variable domain (missing parts from reference TRBV11-2 and TRBJ1-2): EAGVAQSPRYKIIEKRQSVAFWCNPISGHATLYWYQQILGQGPKLLIQFQNNGVVDDSQLPKDRFSAERLKGVDSTLKIQPAKLEDSAVYLCASSPHRGGYTFGSGTRLTVV.

The chain employs TRBV6-1 and TRBJ2-5, with TRBD1 identical over 10 bases. From germline, CDR1 is MNHNS and CDR2 SASEGT. V trimming: 7 bases; J trimming: 4 bases; junction bases outside the gene matches: 6. The CDR3 spans 14 residues. CDR3 DNA: TGTGCCAGCACTAAGACAGGGGGCTTAGAGACCCAGTACTTC. Translated, it gives CASTKTGGLETQYF.

The chain has TRBV30 and TRBJ1-5; D gene ambiguous. Trimming shortened V by 5 bases and J by 4 bases, and 24 bases separated the two germline ends. The CDR3 sequence is 17 residues long. CDR1 and CDR2 (germline): GTSNPN, SVGIG (reference sequence). In DNA form, the CDR3 reads TGTGCCTGGGAGAACCCTCCTTTCGCGGGGTTTAATCAGCCCCAGCATTTT. It translates to CAWENPPFAGFNQPQHF. The full variable domain, with the rest looked up from reference TRBV30 and TRBJ1-5, is SQTIHQWPATLVQPVGSPLSLECTVEGTSNPNLYWYRQAAGRGLQLLFYSVGIGQISSEVPQNLSASRPQDRQFILSSKKLLLSDSGFYLCAWENPPFAGFNQPQHFGDGTRLSIL.

This clone was seen a few times. The rearrangement uses TRBV13 and TRBJ1-2; D may be TRBD1 (6 bases). V was clipped by 5 bases and J by 7 bases, with 32 bases between them. The germline V gene encodes CDR1 PRHDT and CDR2 FYEKMQ (reference sequence). The CDR3 runs 19 residues. Written as DNA, the CDR3 is TGTGCCAGCAGCCACTTCGGGATAGGCAGGGGCCGTAGTTGGGGTGGCTACACCTTC. This gives the protein CASSHFGIGRGRSWGGYTF.

CDR3 nucleotide sequence: TGCGCCAGCAGCCACCACTTGACGACCAGGGGCGAGCAGTACTTC. This translates into CASSHHLTTRGEQYF. The rearrangement uses TRBV4-1 and TRBJ2-7, with D perhaps TRBD1 (6 bases). Germline V gives CDR1 MGHRA, CDR2 YSYEKL. The CDR3 is 15 residues long. Trimming left V 3 bases short and J 6 bases short, with 18 bases between.

J is TRBJ1-2 and V is TRBV6-1; D unresolved. Germline V CDR1 and CDR2: MNHNS, SASEGT. The CDR3 spans 13 residues. Trimming left V 5 bases short and J 12 bases short, with 19 bases between. The CDR3 is CASSTRIVNVDTF. As DNA, the CDR3 is TGTGCCAGCAGTACGCGGATAGTCAATGTCGACACCTTC.